This T cell receptor (beta chain) was identified during a study of T cell responses to AZD1222 COVID-19 vaccine. The V end lost 0 bases, the J end lost 6 bases, and 18 bases lay between the germline ends. Germline values: CDR1 ENHRY, CDR2 SYGVKD. The CDR3 totals 17 residues. General study points: It was only six AZD1222 recipients who were seropositive at baseline.

Sequencing used immunoSEQ multiplex PCR; TCRdb keeps in-frame clones, though not all of them. The sample includes 95,000 to 150,000 clones, about 85% seen only once; the top ten take 5% to 7%. About this clone itself: What it binds is unknown.

The J gene is TRBJ2-1, the V gene TRBV10-3; possibly TRBD2 for D (5 bases). This material consisted of peripheral blood, taken on day 0 of AZD1222 vaccination. The clonotype was recovered from an adult in good health. CDR3 residues: CAISESDERPLGNEQFF. DNA for the CDR3: TGTGCCATCAGTGAGTCGGATGAGCGGCCTCTGGGCAATGAGCAGTTCTTC.